The TCR beta chain under discussion was sequenced for a study of shared clonotypes between healthy human individuals. Trimming took off 2 bases at V and 5 bases at J, with 7 bases between the two ends. The CDR3 is 12 residues long. Germline V lookup: CDR1 SNHLY, CDR2 FYNNEI. Several immunoSEQ 96-well plates shared each subset's DNA, each plate a replicate. Assay: immunoSEQ multiplex PCR; the TCRdb copy retains only in-frame clones and omits some. Among more than 2,000,000 clones, approximately 93% were seen once, and the ten largest hold under 0.45%. The TCR sequence derives from a man aged 18 to 29 in good health. Some clones in this sample may be carry-over from other donors' samples. Sequenced input: naive CD4+ T cells from PBMCs. This sample's subset: CD45RA+ positively selected. The chain recombines TRBV2 with TRBJ2-7; D unclear. CDR3 region: CASSEYQDEQYF. For the CDR3, the DNA is TGTGCCAGCAGTGAATACCAGGACGAGCAGTACTTC.